This is a list of T cell receptor beta chains from one sample in a study of early T cells in non-severe SARS-CoV-2 infection. TCRdb redid the calling of the 5' RACE reads with MiXCR, one entry per CDR3 protein. The data contain about 59,000 distinct CDR3 sequences, 13% of them seen just once; the ten biggest clones take up about a tenth. This specimen consisted of whole blood, obtained at baseline. The receptors here all came from an adult who was a healthcare worker with PCR-confirmed SARS-CoV-2 infection or an uninfected control (not recorded which). Each CDR3 is given with its conserved first and last residue. D genes are given only for firm matches. Some rows have no size entry. The others give once, few or many, or a class for an expanded clone.

clone_size d_call j_call v_call cdr3_aa cdr3_nt
. . TRBJ1-2 TRBV5-1 CASSPDTSHYTF TGCGCCAGCAGCCCCGACACCTCCCACTACACCTTC
. . TRBJ2-2 TRBV15 CATSRDKTGELFF TGTGCCACCAGCAGAGACAAAACCGGGGAGCTGTTTTTT
few . TRBJ2-7 TRBV10-1 CANTDGVAYEQYF TGCGCCAATACCGACGGGGTGGCCTACGAGCAGTACTTC
few . TRBJ2-7 TRBV7-9 CASSLDRFPRKFEQYF TGTGCCAGCAGCTTAGATAGGTTCCCGAGGAAGTTCGAGCAGTACTTC
many . TRBJ2-1 TRBV11-3 CASSWRGSYNEQFF TGTGCCAGCAGCTGGAGGGGCTCCTACAATGAGCAGTTCTTC
few TRBD2 TRBJ2-1 TRBV7-3 CASSPSGGHINEQFF TGTGCCAGCAGCCCCAGCGGGGGGCACATCAATGAGCAGTTCTTC
few . TRBJ2-7 TRBV19 CASSIREYYEQYF TGTGCCAGTAGTATTCGGGAGTACTACGAGCAGTACTTC
. . TRBJ1-1 TRBV5-1 CASSLGANTEAFF TGCGCCAGCAGTTTGGGTGCGAACACTGAAGCTTTCTTT
few . TRBJ1-2 TRBV5-1 CASSLRGYGYTF TGCGCCAGCAGCTTGAGGGGCTATGGCTACACCTTC
few . TRBJ2-7 TRBV29-1 CSVEGRRAGNAYEQYF TGCAGCGTTGAAGGACGGAGGGCAGGGAATGCCTACGAGCAGTACTTC
. . TRBJ1-1 TRBV11-3 CASSLDFPEAFF TGTGCCAGCAGCTTAGATTTCCCTGAAGCTTTCTTT
few TRBD1 TRBJ1-3 TRBV7-8 CASSSWTGAGNTIYF TGTGCCAGCAGCTCATGGACAGGGGCAGGAAACACCATATATTTT
. TRBD1 TRBJ2-5 TRBV5-5 CASSYRNDRGQETQYF TGTGCCAGCAGCTACAGAAACGACAGGGGGCAAGAGACCCAGTACTTC
few . TRBJ2-7 TRBV10-3 CAIGGSYEQYF TGTGCCATCGGCGGTTCCTACGAGCAGTACTTC
many TRBD2 TRBJ2-1 TRBV5-1 CASSLTSGEHNEQFF TGCGCCAGCAGCTTGACTAGCGGAGAGCACAATGAGCAGTTCTTC
few . TRBJ2-1 TRBV5-1 CASSPDSYNEQFF TGCGCCAGCAGCCCGGACAGTTACAATGAGCAGTTCTTC
. . TRBJ1-5 TRBV27 CASSWQGNQPQHF TGTGCCAGCAGTTGGCAGGGAAATCAGCCCCAGCATTTT
few TRBD1 TRBJ2-1 TRBV2 CASSGDPGQGLIF TGTGCCAGCAGTGGGGATCCGGGACAGGGTTTGATCTTC
medium-sized TRBD2 TRBJ2-1 TRBV7-6 CASSQGLAGYNEQFF TGTGCCAGCAGCCAGGGACTAGCGGGATACAATGAGCAGTTCTTC
. TRBD1 TRBJ1-4 TRBV5-4 CASSFQGANEKLFF TGTGCCAGCAGCTTTCAGGGGGCTAATGAAAAACTGTTTTTT
few . TRBJ1-3 TRBV5-1 CASGRDGNTIYF TGCGCCAGCGGCAGGGACGGAAACACCATATATTTT
few . TRBJ1-4 TRBV28 CASTSRGPEKLFF TGTGCCAGCACCAGCCGGGGGCCGGAAAAACTGTTTTTT
few . TRBJ2-2 TRBV5-4 CASSLDPAGELFF TGTGCCAGCAGCTTGGACCCGGCCGGGGAGCTGTTTTTT
. TRBD1 TRBJ2-7 TRBV29-1 CSVRTGAGYEQYF TGCAGCGTAAGGACAGGGGCCGGCTACGAGCAGTACTTC
few TRBD2 TRBJ2-5 TRBV4-2 CASSQDVRGVVETQYF TGTGCCAGCAGCCAAGATGTGCGGGGGGTTGTTGAGACCCAGTACTTC
few . TRBJ2-6 TRBV30 CAWATGANVLTF TGTGCCTGGGCTACTGGGGCCAACGTCCTGACTTTC
few . TRBJ1-5 TRBV6-6 CASSYAGPRNQPQHF TGTGCCAGCAGTTACGCAGGGCCGAGGAATCAGCCCCAGCATTTT
many . TRBJ1-2 TRBV7-9 CASSPREDQYGYTF TGTGCCAGCAGCCCGCGGGAAGACCAATATGGCTACACCTTC
few TRBD1 TRBJ2-3 TRBV4-1 CASSQTDRGHFVYTQYF TGCGCCAGCAGCCAGACAGACAGGGGGCATTTCGTGTATACGCAGTATTTT
many . TRBJ2-1 TRBV5-1 CASSLDSSSYNEQFF TGCGCCAGCAGCTTGGATTCAAGCTCCTACAATGAGCAGTTCTTC
few . TRBJ1-2 TRBV10-3 CAIRPEQGDYGYTF TGTGCCATCAGGCCGGAACAGGGCGACTATGGCTACACCTTC
. . TRBJ2-6 TRBV28 CASSIGPGLGASGANVLTF TGTGCCAGCAGTATAGGCCCAGGTTTGGGGGCCTCTGGGGCCAACGTCCTGACTTTC
. . TRBJ2-1 TRBV7-9 CASSHTQDDEQFF TGTGCCAGCAGTCATACCCAAGACGATGAGCAGTTCTTC